This TCR beta chain was identified during a study of cytomegalovirus exposure and HLA in healthy donors (dated by TCRdb to 2017 to 2019). Turning to the overall study: In an earlier analysis of around 540 of the donors, 250 to 300 Gb of sequence data and 100 million or so unique TCR beta sequences from about 190 million T cells were reported. An early release covering approximately 600 HLA-typed donors comprised 300 to 350 gigabases of sequencing data and approximately 80 million unique TCR sequences. Of the roughly 430 genotyped donors, 65% to 90% fell in the genetic ancestry cluster associated with self-reported Caucasian donors. The aim of the study was to test whether cataloging public T cell receptors could identify signatures of past pathogen exposure. The study used immunosequencing to profile the T cell repertoires of several hundred subjects and linked those repertoires to cytomegalovirus serostatus. In addition to the first cohort of hundreds of subjects, a separate validation cohort of 120 different subjects was used. To predict cytomegalovirus infection status, the study combined high-throughput TCR immunosequencing, statistical association of individual TCRs with disease status, and machine learning. In a later analysis, previously published TCR beta repertoires from several hundred donors were re-analyzed and high-resolution HLA genotyping was added so that TCR occurrence patterns could be studied. In the later analysis, no new phenotypic data were used to find candidate immune exposures; instead, reliance was placed on TCR beta sequences and their occurrence across donors. To decide whether each TCR beta V gene segment behaved as functional or pseudogenic, an earlier analysis of some 600 of the donors relied on high-throughput TCR beta sequencing. Donor age, sex, ethnicity and CMV serostatus were collected together with the repertoire data. A later genetic analysis used genome-wide SNP genotypes for about 65% of the roughly 700 donors, treating that subset as a discovery cohort. All discovery cohort repertoires had been generated on a single sequencing platform. Class I and class II HLA loci were covered by the typing at four-digit resolution. The number of donors typed differed by locus, with roughly 620-630 for A, B, C, DRB1 and DQB1, more than 500 for DQA1, 600 to 610 for DPA1, and about 450 for DPB1. A handful of DR-DQ haplotypes were handled as single units for association and clustering because linkage in the cohort was strong. Among some 410 genotyped donors of the cohort, an average of around 250,000 unique TCR beta nucleotide sequences was sequenced per donor, of which 15% to 20% were non-productive.

In the case of this clone: Its antigen has not been determined. No clone much larger than this one lies a single base away; base qualities are absent.

The cohort consisted of approximately 670 healthy bone marrow donors. Cohort members were all nominally healthy when sampled, although unrecorded immune exposures were likely present. Of the 666 cohort members, more than 250 had a positive CMV serostatus and 352 had a negative one, while no CMV serostatus was recorded for the donor. A peripheral blood sample was collected from each donor, and TCR beta sequencing was performed on peripheral blood mononuclear cells. The Qiagen DNeasy Blood Extraction Kit was used to extract genomic DNA from the blood cell samples. The investigation overall reported the following: A group of highly shared sequence variants was considered likely to be a technical artifact of the sequencing pipeline. The classifier was reported to diagnose cytomegalovirus status with high specificity and sensitivity in both the original cohort and the validation cohort. When HLA alleles, especially DR and DQ, strongly co-occurred, TCR associations were difficult to assign to individual alleles. In the study, approximately 150 TCR beta chains were listed as associated with cytomegalovirus. The 87-base-pair reads could not distinguish some IMGT-functional V segments, including TRBV6-2 and TRBV6-3, so those segments were excluded. Correlated functional status among segregating V segments might be attributable to linkage disequilibrium, but an unknown experimental factor could not be ruled out. According to a later analysis, parvovirus B19, influenza, CMV and Epstein-Barr virus appeared linked to several top co-occurrence clusters. The authors suggested that the approach could potentially be extended to other disease states and immunological phenotypes. HLA typing was unavailable for some donors at each locus, so association tests used only the typed subset. In a later analysis, the rate of TCR association differed among HLA loci, with DRB1 alleles having the most associated TCRs and HLA-C alleles having the fewest. Because counts were too low, seventeen rarely observed V segments, including chromosome 9 orphons, were excluded from the earlier analysis of 587 of the donors. A later analysis found that most CMV-associated TCR beta chains appeared HLA-restricted, with HLA associations seemingly driven largely by CMV exposure. Broadly in line with IMGT annotations, most TCR beta V segments showed up in productive rearrangements about 90% or about 30% of the time in an earlier analysis of 587 of the donors. According to a later genetic analysis, donors in an Asian-associated ancestry cluster had fewer N-insertions in productive TCRs than the approximately 630-donor mean. A further reported finding was that TCR beta sequences accurately predicted the HLA-A and HLA-B alleles for most subjects in the first cohort. A few of the identified cytomegalovirus-associated TCR beta chains were confirmed in vitro to be specific for cytomegalovirus antigens. Roughly uniform sequencing depth across donors was assumed in presence/absence analyses, although this assumption may not hold. A later analysis found that HLA-associated TCR beta chains were more clonally expanded and had lower generation probabilities than equally common non-associated chains. Specific HLA alleles were associated with over 15,000 TCR beta sequences at a false discovery rate of 0.05 in a later analysis. V-gene and J-gene trimming of TCR beta chains was associated with a missense DCLRE1C variant in a later genetic analysis, and the association was replicated in an independent cohort. Across donors, most TCR sequences were observed very rarely, whereas some public TCRs were present in many individuals. The cohort was sequenced for TCR beta chains only, and without alpha or paired-chain data the features that could be detected were limited. For the cohort, immune exposure information was limited to CMV serostatus.

The germline V gene sets CDR1 to SGHRS and CDR2 to YFSETQ. The CDR3 contains 16 residues, cysteine and phenylalanine counted. The read is trimmed to its CDR3 DNA, 48 bases read in frame from base 1. Germline trimming: 4 bases from V, 2 bases from J; junction bases outside gene matches: 4. Libraries were made using the immunoSEQ multiplex PCR assay. For the multiplex PCR, a mixture combining 60 forward primers for TCR Vbeta segments and 13 reverse primers for TCR Jbeta segments was used. A multiplex PCR assay on genomic DNA amplified the CDR3 region of rearranged TCR beta genes. On the Illumina HiSeq System, the amplified TCR beta libraries were sequenced as 87-base-pair reads. The source study handled its data this way. In a later analysis, about 80 million unique TCR beta chains were counted across the 500 to 850 repertoires, and roughly 11 million of these chains were shared by at least two donors. Raw reads were error-corrected and collapsed into unique sequences with a nearest-neighbor algorithm that merged closely related sequences to remove PCR and sequencing errors. V, D and J gene segments were assigned by aligning CDR3 sequences to IMGT reference sequences. For a sequence to be retained, at least a six-nucleotide match to both a V gene segment and a J gene segment was required. A rearrangement was called productive if the CDR3 had no stop codons and remained in frame with V and J, and every other rearrangement was called non-productive. Following IMGT convention, CDR3 was defined as the stretch from the second conserved V-encoded cysteine to the conserved J-encoded phenylalanine. Sequences without an unambiguous match to a single V gene segment were excluded from the earlier analysis of approximately 600 of the donors. In an earlier analysis of roughly 500 of the donors, V segments were called functional above 56.7% productive rearrangements and were called segregating when the between-donor standard deviation exceeded 5%. A statistical classification framework was built to diagnose cytomegalovirus status from the catalog of TCR beta chain sequences. In a later analysis, V and J genes were assigned by comparing TCR nucleotide sequences against IMGT/GENE-DB human TR gene sequences. A later analysis assigned CDR3 sequences and most-parsimonious VDJ recombination scenarios with the TCRdist pipeline. In a later analysis, each TCR beta chain was defined by its CDR3 amino acid sequence together with its V-gene family, and reads lacking a unique V-gene family were excluded. A later analysis removed nearly 600 highly shared, low-generation-probability nucleotide sequences to deal with suspected cross-contamination and a sequencing artifact. In a later analysis, a clonal expansion index was calculated for each public chain from normalized within-repertoire ranks of inferred template counts. In a later analysis, generation probabilities were computed using a VDJ recombination model fitted to out-of-frame rearrangements, and the results were checked against IGoR. In a later analysis, hypergeometric tests were used to score TCR-TCR, TCR-HLA and TCR-CMV co-occurrence, with a repertoire-size bias correction applied to TCR pairs. False discovery rates were estimated in a later analysis by permuting HLA or CMV assignments 20 times. In a later analysis, co-occurring TCRs were grouped with DBSCAN, and TCRdist sequence similarity was added when clustering was performed within HLA-allele-positive subsets. Repertoires with fewer than 30,000 or more than 120,000 public chains, plus five repertoires with anomalous nucleotide sharing, were excluded from co-occurrence clustering. What TCRdb holds here is the immuneACCESS table cut down to in-frame rearrangements. Part of the clones is not present; checked against another copy, under half of the missing clones reflect an unresolved V gene, and the others are unexplained. Clone size and the V and J calls come from that table; the DNA yielded D and trimming. The sample profile shows approximately 150,000 clones; approximately 79% of them were found once. The ten top clones hold roughly 2% of the sample.

Sequences were obtained from PBMCs. This TCR came from a human donor in good health. The sequence is built from TRBV5-1 and TRBJ1-5; TRBD1 fits 12 bases in the junction. The DNA reads as follows: TGCGCCAGCAGCATAGGGACAGGGGGCCGCAATCAGCCCCAGCATTTT. Its protein reads: CASSIGTGGRNQPQHF.